This T cell receptor (beta chain) is from a study of T-cell reconstitution after alpha-beta-depleted transplantation in children. Unique molecular identifiers featured in how the TCRbeta library was prepared. Each CDR3 protein gets one entry after TCRdb re-called the PCR reads with MiXCR. This table holds roughly 28,000 distinct CDR3 sequences, roughly a sixth found once. The CDR3 consists of 15 residues. Losses at the gene ends were 7 bases for V and 8 bases for J; bases not matched to a gene: 15. CDR1 is SQVTM, CDR2 ANQGSEA, per germline. This TCR came from a male patient between 2 and 15 years old who had a stem cell transplant for acute lymphoblastic leukemia, so the T cells may come from the graft donor. The chain has TRBV29-1 and TRBJ2-1; 9 nucleotides match TRBD2. The sequences come from PBMCs, mostly from graft donor cells, collected 60 days after TCRalphabeta/CD19-depleted stem cell transplant. The CDR3 here is CSGDRSGRSSYEQFF. Written as DNA, the CDR3 is TGCAGCGGCGACAGAAGCGGGAGGAGTAGCTATGAGCAGTTCTTC.